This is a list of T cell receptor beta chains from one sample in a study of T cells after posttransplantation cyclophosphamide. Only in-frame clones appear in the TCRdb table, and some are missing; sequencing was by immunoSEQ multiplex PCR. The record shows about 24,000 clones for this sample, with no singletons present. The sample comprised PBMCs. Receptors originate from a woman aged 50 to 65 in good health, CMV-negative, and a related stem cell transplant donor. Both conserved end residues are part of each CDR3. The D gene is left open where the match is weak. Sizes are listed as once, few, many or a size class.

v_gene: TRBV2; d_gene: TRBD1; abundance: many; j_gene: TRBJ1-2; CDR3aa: CASRGTGPYGYTF; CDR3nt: TGTGCCAGCAGGGGGACAGGGCCGTATGGCTACACCTTC
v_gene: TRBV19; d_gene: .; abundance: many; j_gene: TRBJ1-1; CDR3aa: CASSSLSGNTEAFF; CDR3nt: TGTGCCAGTAGTAGTCTATCCGGGAACACTGAAGCTTTCTTT
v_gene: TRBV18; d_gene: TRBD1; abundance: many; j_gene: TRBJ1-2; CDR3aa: CASLPGTGVDYTF; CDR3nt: TGTGCCAGCCTACCGGGGACAGGGGTAGACTACACCTTC
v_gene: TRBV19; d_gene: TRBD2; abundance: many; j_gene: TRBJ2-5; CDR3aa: CASSISVSGGQETQYF; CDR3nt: TGTGCCAGTAGTATTTCGGTTAGCGGGGGACAAGAGACCCAGTACTTC
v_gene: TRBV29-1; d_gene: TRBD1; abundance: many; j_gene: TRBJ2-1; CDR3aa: CSVAGGNTLNEQFF; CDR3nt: TGCAGCGTTGCAGGGGGTAATACCCTTAATGAGCAGTTCTTC
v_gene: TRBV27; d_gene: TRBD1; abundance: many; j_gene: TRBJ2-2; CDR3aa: CASSLLGQGAPGELFF; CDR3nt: TGTGCCAGCAGTTTACTCGGACAGGGGGCGCCCGGGGAGCTGTTTTTT
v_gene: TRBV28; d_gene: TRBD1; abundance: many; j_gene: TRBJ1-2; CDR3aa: CASSIISLTGFYGYTF; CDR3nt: TGTGCCAGCAGTATTATCTCCCTGACAGGGTTCTATGGCTACACCTTC
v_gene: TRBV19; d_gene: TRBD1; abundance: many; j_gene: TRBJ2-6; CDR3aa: CASSEGGTGYSGANVLTF; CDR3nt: TGTGCCAGTAGCGAAGGCGGGACAGGCTACTCTGGGGCCAACGTCCTGACTTTC
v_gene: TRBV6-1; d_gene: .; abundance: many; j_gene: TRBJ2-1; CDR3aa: CASMTNSYNEQFF; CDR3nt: TGTGCCAGCATGACAAACTCCTACAATGAGCAGTTCTTC
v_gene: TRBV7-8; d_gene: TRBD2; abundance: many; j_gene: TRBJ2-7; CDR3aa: CASSLVSWRGVNYEQYF; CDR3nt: TGTGCCAGCAGCTTAGTATCGTGGCGGGGGGTTAACTACGAGCAGTACTTC
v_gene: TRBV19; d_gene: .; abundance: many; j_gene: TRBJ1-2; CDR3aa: CASSIGGQPNYGYTF; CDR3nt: TGTGCCAGTAGTATAGGTGGACAGCCGAACTATGGCTACACCTTC
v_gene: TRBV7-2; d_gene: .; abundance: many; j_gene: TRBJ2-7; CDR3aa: CAPWGVSYEQYF; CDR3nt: TGTGCCCCCTGGGGGGTATCCTACGAGCAGTACTTC
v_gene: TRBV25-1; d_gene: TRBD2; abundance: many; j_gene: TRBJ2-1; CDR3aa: CASSDESKREVGDEQFF; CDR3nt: TGTGCCAGCAGTGACGAGTCTAAGCGGGAAGTTGGTGATGAGCAGTTCTTC
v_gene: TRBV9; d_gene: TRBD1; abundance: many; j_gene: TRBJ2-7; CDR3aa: CASSVGDRGGGEQYF; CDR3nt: TGTGCCAGCAGCGTAGGGGACAGGGGCGGGGGCGAGCAGTACTTC
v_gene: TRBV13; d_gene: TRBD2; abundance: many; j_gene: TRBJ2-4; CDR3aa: CASGTSGSRAIQYF; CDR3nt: TGTGCCAGCGGCACTAGCGGGAGCCGAGCTATTCAGTACTTC
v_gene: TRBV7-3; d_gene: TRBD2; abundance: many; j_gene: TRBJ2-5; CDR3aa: CASSLNGGGMGETQYF; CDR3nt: TGTGCCAGCAGCTTAAACGGGGGGGGCATGGGAGAGACCCAGTACTTC
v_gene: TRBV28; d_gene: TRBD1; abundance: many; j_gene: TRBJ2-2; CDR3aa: CASFRLTGGSGELFF; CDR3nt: TGTGCCAGCTTCCGCCTGACAGGGGGGTCCGGGGAGCTGTTTTTT
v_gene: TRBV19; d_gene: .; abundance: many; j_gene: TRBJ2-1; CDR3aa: CASSTLNRVSYNEQFF; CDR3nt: TGTGCCAGTAGCACTCTAAACAGGGTATCCTACAATGAGCAGTTCTTC
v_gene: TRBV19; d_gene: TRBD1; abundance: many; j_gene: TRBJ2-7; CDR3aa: CASSIPGQGALYEQYF; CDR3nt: TGTGCCAGTAGTATTCCGGGACAGGGGGCACTATACGAGCAGTACTTC
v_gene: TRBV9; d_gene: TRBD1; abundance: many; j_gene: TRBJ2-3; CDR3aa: CASSVVGTGGQDTQYF; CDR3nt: TGTGCCAGCAGCGTAGTAGGGACAGGGGGCCAAGATACGCAGTATTTT
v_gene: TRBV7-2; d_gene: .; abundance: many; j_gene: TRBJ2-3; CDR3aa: CASSLSTDTQYF; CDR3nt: TGTGCCAGCAGCCTTAGCACAGATACGCAGTATTTT
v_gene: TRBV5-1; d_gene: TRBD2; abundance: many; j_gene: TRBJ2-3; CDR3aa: CASSFPSGRDTDTQYF; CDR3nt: TGCGCCAGCAGCTTCCCTAGCGGGAGGGACACAGATACGCAGTATTTT